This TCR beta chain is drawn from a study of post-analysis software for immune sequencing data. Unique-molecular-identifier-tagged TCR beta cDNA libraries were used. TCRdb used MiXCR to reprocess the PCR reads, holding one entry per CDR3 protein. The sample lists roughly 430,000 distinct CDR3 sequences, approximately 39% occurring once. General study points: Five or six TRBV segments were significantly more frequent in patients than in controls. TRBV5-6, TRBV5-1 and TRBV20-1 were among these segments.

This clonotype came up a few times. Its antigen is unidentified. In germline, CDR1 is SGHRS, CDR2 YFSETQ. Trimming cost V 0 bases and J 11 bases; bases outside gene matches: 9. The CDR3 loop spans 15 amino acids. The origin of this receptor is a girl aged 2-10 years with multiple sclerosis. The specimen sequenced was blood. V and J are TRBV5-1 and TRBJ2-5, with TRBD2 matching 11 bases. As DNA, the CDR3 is TGCGCCAGCAGCTTGGCTAGCGGGGGGTTTGATGAGCAGTACTTC. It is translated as CASSLASGGFDEQYF. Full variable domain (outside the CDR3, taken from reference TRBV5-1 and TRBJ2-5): KAGVTQTPRYLIKTRGQQVTLSCSPISGHRSVSWYQQTPGQGLQFLFEYFSETQRNKGNFPGRFSGRQFSNSRSEMNVSTLELGDSALYLCASSLASGGFDEQYFGPGTRLLVL.